Listed here is a single T cell receptor (beta chain). Its antigen is unknown. The V gene's germline CDR1 is SGHRS and CDR2 YFSETQ. The V segment lost 0 bases and the J segment 6 bases; nucleotides outside the gene matches: 6. This CDR3 region has 16 residues. Assay used: immunoSEQ multiplex PCR; TCRdb lists only in-frame clones, some missing. The profile covers some 200,000 clones, with more than 80% appearing a single time and 5% to 7% taken by the ten largest. This record belongs to a study of T cell responses to AZD1222 COVID-19 vaccine. Study-wide results and limits: Unmutated variant regions are reportedly the target of nearly half of TCRs that are spike-specific. Spike-specific TCRs gained breadth and depth after people received two AZD1222 doses. Repertoire samples came only from after the peak T cell response.

Sequences were derived from peripheral blood, sampled on day 0 of AZD1222 vaccination. The chain is built from TRBV5-1 and TRBJ2-4, with TRBD1 identical over 10 bases. The receptor's source is an adult in good health. This CDR3 is CASSLGDRGRGNIQYF. The CDR3 DNA sequence: TGCGCCAGCAGCTTGGGTGACAGGGGGCGAGGAAACATTCAGTACTTC.